The 30 T cell receptor beta chains in this list originate from one sample, sequenced in a study of T cells expressing NK-cell markers. For each CDR3 protein, TCRdb gives one entry from its re-call of the 5' RACE reads, without DNA. This sample's table has 5,000 to 6,500 distinct CDR3 sequences. The sequenced sample was blood T cells: a sorted CD56 or NKG2C T cell subset, CD4+ or CD8+ T cells, or bulk PBMC T cells (not recorded which). These TCRs come from a man younger than 30 in good health.

CDR3 sequence: CSVVVGTVSYNEQFF. The chain employs TRBV29-1 and TRBJ2-1; TCRdb proposes TRBD1, but this gene call is untestable without DNA. The CDR3 covers 15 residues. Germline CDR1 is SQVTM and CDR2 is ANQGSEA.

By frequency, this clonotype is medium-sized (0.01 to 0.1%). This chain links TRBV18 with TRBJ2-2; without DNA, the TCRdb call of TRBD2 cannot be checked. This CDR3 has 16 residues. Germline CDR1 KGHSH, CDR2 LQKENI. The CDR3 spells CASSTIVAGGSGELFF.

This clonotype is deemed medium-sized by its frequency. The CDR3 reads CASGQGTNTGELFF. The rearrangement uses TRBV6-4 and TRBJ2-2; TCRdb gives TRBD1 as the D gene, but with no DNA this cannot be confirmed. The CDR3 covers 14 residues. The germline V gene encodes CDR1 MRHNA and CDR2 SNTAGT.

V gene TRBV11-2 combines with J gene TRBJ2-1. There are 15 residues in the CDR3. The germline V gene has CDR1 SGHAT and CDR2 FQNNGV. This CDR3 reads CASSLGVYSYNEQFF. Full variable domain (rest looked up from reference TRBV11-2 and TRBJ2-1): EAGVAQSPRYKIIEKRQSVAFWCNPISGHATLYWYQQILGQGPKLLIQFQNNGVVDDSQLPKDRFSAERLKGVDSTLKIQPAKLEDSAVYLCASSLGVYSYNEQFFGPGTRLTVL.

This chain uses TRBV6-2 or TRBV6-3 with TRBJ2-1; TCRdb proposes TRBD1, but this gene call is untestable without DNA. The germline V gene encodes CDR1 MNHEY and CDR2 SVGEGT. This CDR3 spans 12 amino acids. The CDR3 sequence: CASRPRGHEQFF.

The J gene is TRBJ1-4, the V gene TRBV7-3. The CDR3 runs 17 residues. Germline assignment: CDR1 SGHTA and CDR2 FQGTGA. CDR3 sequence reads: CASSLPSGNGTNEKLFF.

The chain employs TRBV6-2 or TRBV6-3 and TRBJ1-1; without DNA, the TCRdb call of TRBD1 cannot be checked. Per germline, CDR1 MNHEY and CDR2 SVGEGT. The CDR3 covers 16 residues. The chain's CDR3 is CASSARTATMNTEAFF.

The gene calls are TRBV11-3 and TRBJ2-2; TCRdb's assignment of TRBD2 cannot be checked, as there is no DNA. The CDR3 has 14 residues. Germline CDR1 SGHNT, CDR2 YENEEA. The CDR3 sequence is CASRGPLGTGELFF.

The chain is built from TRBV6-2 or TRBV6-3 and TRBJ2-6; the TRBD1 assignment by TCRdb is unverifiable without DNA. Germline V CDR1 and CDR2: MNHEY, SVGEGT. The CDR3 sequence is 16 residues long. The CDR3 reads CASTQKGGSGANVLTF.

V and J are TRBV7-8 and TRBJ2-7; without DNA, the TCRdb call of TRBD1 cannot be checked. Germline V gene data show CDR1 as SGHVS and CDR2 as FQNEAQ. This CDR3 region has 14 residues. The CDR3 protein is CASSIPTSSYEQYF.

V is TRBV6-4 and J is TRBJ2-1; there is no DNA to check the TCRdb D call of TRBD1. This CDR3 contains 15 residues. Germline CDR1 reads MRHNA; CDR2 reads SNTAGT. The CDR3 loop reads CASSDRTGGNDEQFF.

The chain joins TRBV4-2 to TRBJ2-7; TCRdb designates TRBD1, a call that cannot be tested without DNA. Germline CDR1 is LGHNA and CDR2 is YNFKEQ. CDR3 length: 14 residues. The CDR3 loop reads CASSRDTGWGEQYF.

The rearrangement uses TRBV14 and TRBJ1-1. Germline lookup yields CDR1 SGHDN and CDR2 FVKESK. The CDR3 runs to 15 residues. The CDR3 reads CASSQGGWRNTEAFF.

The J gene is TRBJ2-1, the V gene TRBV7-9; TCRdb picks TRBD2, but there is no DNA to check that call. The CDR3 is 16 amino acids. Germline values: CDR1 SEHNR, CDR2 FQNEAQ (reference sequence). CDR3: CASTMSSGRFPHGQFF.

According to its frequency, this clonotype is medium-sized. CDR3 sequence reads: CATSGVPGQATGELFF. This chain uses TRBV15 with TRBJ2-2; TCRdb gives TRBD1 as the D gene, but with no DNA this cannot be confirmed. Germline CDR1 and CDR2: LNHNV and YYDKDF (reference sequence). The CDR3 extends over 16 amino acids. Filled out from reference TRBV15 and TRBJ2-2, the complete variable domain reads DAMVIQNPRYQVTQFGKPVTLSCSQTLNHNVMYWYQQKSSQAPKLLFHYYDKDFNNEADTPDNFQSRRPNTSFCFLDIRSPGLGDTAMYLCATSGVPGQATGELFFGEGSRLTVL.

CDR3 sequence reads: CATAPDLRENQPQHF. The chain combines TRBV24-1 with TRBJ1-5; TCRdb indicates TRBD1, and absent DNA this call remains unverified. The germline gives CDR1 KGHDR, CDR2 SFDVKD. This CDR3 is 15 amino acids long.

The gene calls are TRBV20-1 and TRBJ1-1. The CDR3 sequence is 15 residues long. CDR1 is DFQATT, CDR2 SNEGSKA, per germline (reference sequence). CDR3 region: CSARDRRFFNTEAFF.

CDR3 amino acids: CASSYSGMGGSETQYF. V gene TRBV6-5 combines with J gene TRBJ2-5; TCRdb proposes TRBD1, but this gene call is untestable without DNA. The CDR3 loop spans 16 amino acids. CDR1 and CDR2 (germline): MNHEY, SVGAGI.

The chain has TRBV27 and TRBJ2-1; TCRdb's D call of TRBD1 is untestable without DNA. There are 16 residues in the CDR3. CDR1 is MNHEY and CDR2 is SMNVEV in the germline V gene (reference sequence). The CDR3 region is CASSSIPGQGAGEQFF.

The chain couples TRBV6-5 to TRBJ2-4; TCRdb returns TRBD1, unconfirmable since there is no DNA. The CDR3 runs to 16 residues. Germline V gives CDR1 MNHEY, CDR2 SVGAGI. The CDR3 loop reads CASSYAQGAMGNIQYF.

The rearrangement uses TRBV14 and TRBJ1-1. This CDR3 comprises 13 residues. Germline-derived CDR1 and CDR2 are SGHDN and FVKESK. CDR3: CASSLKFSAEAFF. The complete variable domain, with remaining parts taken from reference TRBV14 and TRBJ1-1, reads EAGVTQFPSHSVIEKGQTVTLRCDPISGHDNLYWYRRVMGKEIKFLLHFVKESKQDESGMPNNRFLAERTGGTYSTLKVQPAELEDSGVYFCASSLKFSAEAFFGQGTRLTVV.

J is TRBJ2-3 and V is TRBV20-1; TCRdb names TRBD1, which stays unverified in the absence of DNA. The CDR3 runs 12 residues. The germline V gene has CDR1 DFQATT and CDR2 SNEGSKA (reference sequence). The CDR3 region is CSAQGGTDTQYF.

This clonotype is deemed medium-sized by its frequency. The rearrangement uses TRBV29-1 and TRBJ2-2; TCRdb calls TRBD1, which cannot be checked without DNA. Germline CDR1 and CDR2: SQVTM and ANQGSEA. The CDR3 totals 14 residues. The CDR3 spells CSVVLTGSTGELFF.

The V call is TRBV2, the J call TRBJ2-7; TCRdb selects TRBD2, and the lack of DNA leaves this call unchecked. Germline V CDR1 and CDR2: SNHLY, FYNNEI. This CDR3 is built from 13 residues. CDR3 region: CASRTSGPYEQYF.

This clonotype shows up as medium-sized by frequency. This chain connects TRBV20-1 to TRBJ2-1. CDR3 length equals 14 residues. Germline V CDR1 and CDR2: DFQATT, SNEGSKA (reference sequence). The CDR3 loop reads CSASAERDYNEQFF.

The chain joins TRBV12-3 or TRBV12-4 to TRBJ2-4. The CDR3 consists of 13 residues. CDR3 in amino acids: CASSLGRGNIQYF.

The chain uses TRBV24-1 and TRBJ2-3; without DNA, the TCRdb call of TRBD2 cannot be checked. This CDR3 spans 15 amino acids. CDR1 is KGHDR, CDR2 SFDVKD, per germline. The chain's CDR3 is CATSHPAAGADTQYF.

The V call is TRBV14, the J call TRBJ2-7; with no DNA, the TCRdb D assignment of TRBD1 cannot be verified. This CDR3 is built from 15 residues. The germline V gene encodes CDR1 SGHDN and CDR2 FVKESK. The CDR3 sequence: CASSENGGTGTEQYF.

V and J are TRBV12-5 and TRBJ1-2; TCRdb gives TRBD1 as the D gene, but with no DNA this cannot be confirmed. The germline V gene encodes CDR1 LGHNT and CDR2 FRNRAP. CDR3 length: 15 residues. This chain's CDR3 is CASGGPGTANYGYTF.

This chain's CDR3 is CATSREREGGYEQYF. V is TRBV15 and J is TRBJ2-7; TCRdb outputs TRBD1, but without DNA this stays unchecked. In germline, CDR1 is LNHNV, CDR2 YYDKDF (reference sequence). This CDR3 is built from 15 residues.